This T cell receptor beta chain was sequenced in a study of cytomegalovirus exposure and HLA in healthy donors. Study-level information: An early release of data contained about 85 million unique TCRs, which came from HLA-typed donors.

Of note for this clone: Its antigen remains unknown. Its ends do not fully match the called genes, so a read error is possible.

Amplification used 60 Vbeta primers and 13 Jbeta primers. The assay was immunoSEQ multiplex PCR, and TCRdb's table has in-frame clones only and misses some. The sample data list over 45,000 clones. Germline CDR1 is SGHNT and CDR2 is YYREEE (reference sequence). CDR3 length: 14 amino acids. The study's findings and limits: One variant, a missense change in DCLRE1C, was linked in a later analysis to TCR beta V- and J-gene trimming. CMV serostatus stood as the only immune exposure information on hand. Rarity held for most TCR sequences, but there were some public TCRs that occurred in many donors.

The V call is TRBV5-4, the J call TRBJ2-3; TRBD2 might be the D (7 bases). The specimen was PBMCs. The TCR comes from a woman aged 40 to 50 in good health and CMV-seronegative. The CDR3 nucleotides are TGTGCCAGCAGCTTGCGAGGGGGGGCAGATAAGCAGTATTTT. Translating it yields CASSLRGGADKQYF.